Each of the 17 T cell receptor beta chains below was sequenced from the same sample in a study of shared clonotypes between healthy human individuals. Naive CD8 cells lacked CD45RO, underwent positive selection for CCR7 and left out terminally differentiated effector memory CD45RA+ cells. Method: immunoSEQ multiplex PCR; TCRdb's copy keeps in-frame clones and lacks some. The sample yields roughly 1,800,000 clones, about 95% seen once. The sequencing input was naive CD8+ T cells sorted from blood. Receptors originate from a young man in good health.

The chain couples TRBV19 to TRBJ2-7; D possibly uses TRBD1 or TRBD2 (5 bases each). The CDR3 consists of 16 residues. The V gene's germline CDR1 is LNHDA and CDR2 SQIVND (reference sequence). Trimming removed 1 base at V and 0 bases at J, with 13 bases between. CDR3 coding DNA: TGTGCCAGTAGTATAGGGGGACCCCTCAGCTCCTACGAGCAGTACTTC. It codes for CASSIGGPLSSYEQYF.

In the case of this clone: Other DNA sequences from this sample encode an identical CDR3 as well. This chain joins TRBV30 and TRBJ2-1, with 12 nucleotides matching TRBD2. The germline V gene has CDR1 GTSNPN and CDR2 SVGIG (reference sequence). CDR3 length: 15 amino acids. Trimming at V came to 0 bases and at J to 6 bases, leaving 3 bases not matched to a gene. The CDR3 coding sequence is TGTGCCTGGAGTGTAGGGACTAGCGGGTCCAATGAGCAGTTCTTC. Residues: CAWSVGTSGSNEQFF. Full variable domain (remainder filled in from reference TRBV30 and TRBJ2-1): SQTIHQWPATLVQPVGSPLSLECTVEGTSNPNLYWYRQAAGRGLQLLFYSVGIGQISSEVPQNLSASRPQDRQFILSSKKLLLSDSGFYLCAWSVGTSGSNEQFFGPGTRLTVL.

The rearrangement links TRBV4-1 to TRBJ1-1, with D uncertain. Trimming left V 3 bases short and J 4 bases short, with 12 bases between. CDR3 size: 14 residues. Germline V gene data show CDR1 as MGHRA and CDR2 as YSYEKL. CDR3 coding DNA: TGCGCCAGCAGCCAGCCGGGTGTCTCCACTGAAGCTTTCTTT. Protein sequence: CASSQPGVSTEAFF.

The chain joins TRBV11-2 to TRBJ2-1, with D perhaps given as TRBD1 or TRBD2 (5 bases each). The CDR3 is 12 amino acids. The V gene's germline CDR1 is SGHAT and CDR2 FQNNGV. V was shortened by 4 bases and J by 6 bases, with 7 bases between the two germline ends. In DNA form, the CDR3 reads TGTGCCAGCAGCTCAGGGAGCAATGAGCAGTTCTTC. This sequence encodes CASSSGSNEQFF.

The CDR3 bases are TGTGCCAGCAGTCTCGGGACAGTCAACGGCGAGCAGTACTTC. It is translated as CASSLGTVNGEQYF. The V and J genes are TRBV27 and TRBJ2-7; 7 bases align to TRBD1. Germline CDR1 MNHEY, CDR2 SMNVEV (reference sequence). V lost 5 bases to trimming and J lost 6 bases; unmatched junction nucleotides: 10. CDR3 length: 14 amino acids.

This clone is a singleton in its sample. The J gene is TRBJ2-1, the V gene TRBV6-1; tentatively, D is TRBD2 (5 bases). CDR1 and CDR2 from the germline V gene are MNHNS and SASEGT. With 8 bases removed from V and 6 bases from J, the gap between germline ends came to 11 bases. The CDR3 runs to 12 residues. DNA for the CDR3: TGTGCCAGCGCGGCAGGAGGCAATGAGCAGTTCTTC. Translation: CASAAGGNEQFF.

V usage is TRBV7-3 and J usage is TRBJ2-7, with no clear D. Trimming cost V 9 bases and J 3 bases, with 21 bases left between them. This CDR3 contains 15 residues. Germline CDR1 and CDR2: SGHTA and FQGTGA. Written as DNA, the CDR3 is TGTGCCAGGGGTTTCTTCCGGACCGAAGGCTACGAGCAGTACTTC. Its translation is CARGFFRTEGYEQYF.

The chain employs TRBV5-1 and TRBJ2-1; D is unclear. Germline V gene data show CDR1 as SGHRS and CDR2 as YFSETQ. This CDR3 comprises 13 residues. Trimming removed 6 bases from V and 0 bases from J, with 7 bases in between. Written as DNA, the CDR3 is TGCGCCAGCACCCCCGGCTCCTACAATGAGCAGTTCTTC. This translates into CASTPGSYNEQFF.

This chain uses TRBV14 with TRBJ1-1, with TRBD1 matching 7 bases. CDR3 length equals 16 residues. The V gene end was trimmed by 0 bases and the J gene end by 0 bases; junction bases not matched to a gene: 4. CDR1 SGHDN and CDR2 FVKESK come from the germline V gene. CDR3 region: CASSQDPQGLNTEAFF. CDR3 in DNA: TGTGCCAGCAGCCAAGATCCACAGGGGCTGAACACTGAAGCTTTCTTT.

This chain links TRBV5-1 with TRBJ1-1; TRBD1 matches at 9 bases. The CDR3 has 17 amino acids. V shed 0 bases and J 3 bases; nucleotides not matched to a gene: 9. In germline, CDR1 is SGHRS, CDR2 YFSETQ. This CDR3 reads CASSLGLNRGRDTEAFF. The CDR3, as DNA: TGCGCCAGCAGCTTGGGGCTTAACAGGGGGCGCGACACTGAAGCTTTCTTT.

This clone appeared a single time. The genes are TRBV25-1 and TRBJ1-2, with D unclear. Germline V CDR1 and CDR2: MGHDK, SYGVNS. The CDR3 consists of 15 residues. Between the trimmed V and J ends, which lost 4 bases and 7 bases, there was a span of 19 bases. The CDR3 nucleotides read TGTGCCAGCAGTGGAAGTCACGGGGAAGGTCGTGGCTACACCTTC. This codes for CASSGSHGEGRGYTF.

The chain has TRBV5-8 and TRBJ1-5; D gene uncertain. The CDR3 contains 13 residues. Germline V gives CDR1 SGHTS, CDR2 YDEGEE. Trimming shortened V by 4 bases and J by 1 base, and 6 bases separated the two germline ends. The CDR3 DNA sequence: TGTGCCAGCAGCCCGGACAGCAATCAGCCCCAGCATTTT. This encodes CASSPDSNQPQHF. Supplemented by reference TRBV5-8 and TRBJ1-5, the full variable domain reads EAGVTQSPTHLIKTRGQQATLRCSPISGHTSVYWYQQALGLGLQFLLWYDEGEERNRGNFPPRFSGRQFPNYSSELNVNALELEDSALYLCASSPDSNQPQHFGDGTRLSIL.

Remarks on this clone: Other nucleotide sequences in the sample specify the same CDR3. The chain recombines TRBV7-6 with TRBJ2-7; the match to TRBD1 covers 9 bases. Looked up from germline, CDR1 is SGHVS and CDR2 is FNYEAQ. There are 13 residues in the CDR3. Unmatched junction bases numbered 1, after V lost 1 base and J lost 6 bases. The CDR3 region is CASSLETGGEQYF. CDR3 DNA sequence: TGTGCCAGCAGCTTAGAGACAGGGGGCGAGCAGTACTTC.

The gene calls are TRBV7-9 and TRBJ1-5; D gene ambiguous. V was clipped by 1 base and J by 5 bases, with 12 bases between them. CDR3 size: 15 residues. Germline lookup yields CDR1 SEHNR and CDR2 FQNEAQ (reference sequence). The CDR3 here is CASSLGSPGDQPQHF. DNA for the CDR3: TGTGCCAGCAGCTTAGGAAGCCCCGGCGATCAGCCCCAGCATTTT.

This clone has a single count. CDR3 nucleotide sequence: TGCGCCAGCAGCCAGGCCGGGACCCCCCAAGAGACCCAGTACTTC. Its translation is CASSQAGTPQETQYF. The chain couples TRBV4-3 to TRBJ2-5; TRBD1 or TRBD2 may be the D gene (5 bases each). Germline CDR1 and CDR2: LGHNA and YSLEER. CDR3 length equals 15 residues. The V gene lost 3 bases and the J gene lost 1 base, with 12 bases spanning the gap.

V gene TRBV4-1 combines with J gene TRBJ2-7; 9 nucleotides match TRBD1. CDR1 and CDR2 (germline): MGHRA, YSYEKL. There are 14 residues in the CDR3. After removal of 5 bases from V and 5 bases from J, the junction contained 7 bases not matched to a gene. CDR3 sequence: CASSVDRGYNEQYF. CDR3 DNA sequence: TGCGCCAGCAGCGTGGACAGGGGATATAACGAGCAGTACTTC.

V usage is TRBV27 and J usage is TRBJ2-1; 10 bases map to TRBD2. J was trimmed by 7 bases and V by 2 bases; bases with no gene match: 11. CDR3 size: 17 residues. Germline assignment: CDR1 MNHEY and CDR2 SMNVEV (reference sequence). In DNA form, the CDR3 reads TGTGCCAGCAGTTTAGGTGGCGGTAGCGGGGGGACGAATGAGCAGTTCTTC. Translating it yields CASSLGGGSGGTNEQFF.